The 8 T cell receptor beta chains below all came from one sample that was sequenced in a study of control samples from healthy donors and cancer patients. Generated by immunoSEQ multiplex PCR, the TCRdb table keeps only in-frame clones and is missing some. The sample holds about 100,000 clones, over 75% seen once. Sequencing used blood. The receptors originated from a woman aged 50 to 65 in good health.

V gene TRBV19 combines with J gene TRBJ1-3, with no clear D. Trimming removed 4 bases from V and 0 bases from J, with 16 bases in between. The length of the CDR3 is 17 residues. Germline CDR1 reads LNHDA; CDR2 reads SQIVND (reference sequence). In DNA, the CDR3 is TGTGCCAGTAGTACTCCTGGAGCAGGAGCCTCTGGAAACACCATATATTTT. Translation: CASSTPGAGASGNTIYF.

A few counts support this clone. V gene TRBV11-2 combines with J gene TRBJ1-2; D is unresolved. This CDR3 contains 16 residues. Trimming removed 2 bases from V and 1 base from J, with 14 bases in between. Germline-derived CDR1 and CDR2 are SGHAT and FQNNGV. The CDR3 nucleotides are TGTGCCAGCAGCTTACCGGGATCGTACTATAACTATGGCTACACCTTC. Protein product: CASSLPGSYYNYGYTF. The full variable domain, with the rest looked up from reference TRBV11-2 and TRBJ1-2, is EAGVAQSPRYKIIEKRQSVAFWCNPISGHATLYWYQQILGQGPKLLIQFQNNGVVDDSQLPKDRFSAERLKGVDSTLKIQPAKLEDSAVYLCASSLPGSYYNYGYTFGSGTRLTVV.

As DNA, the CDR3 is TGTGCCAGCAGCTCCAGGGGGGGATACACTGAAGCTTTCTTT. This gives the protein CASSSRGGYTEAFF. The J gene is TRBJ1-1, the V gene TRBV5-6, with 7 nucleotides matching TRBD1. Germline V gene sequence: CDR1 SGHDT, CDR2 YYEEEE. The CDR3 runs 14 residues. J was trimmed by 3 bases and V by 3 bases; bases with no gene match: 5.

The V gene is TRBV7-6, the J gene TRBJ1-5; the D is unclear. This CDR3 region has 15 residues. Trimming stripped 2 bases from V and 2 bases from J, with 10 bases between. Germline CDR1 reads SGHVS; CDR2 reads FNYEAQ. CDR3 nucleotides: TGTGCCAGCAGCTTAACTCCGGGTGGCAATCAGCCCCAGCATTTT. Amino acids: CASSLTPGGNQPQHF. The variable domain in full, completed from reference TRBV7-6 and TRBJ1-5, reads GAGVSQSPRYKVTKRGQDVALRCDPISGHVSLYWYRQALGQGPEFLTYFNYEAQQDKSGLPNDRFSAERPEGSISTLTIQRTEQRDSAMYRCASSLTPGGNQPQHFGDGTRLSIL.

The chain links TRBV5-6 to TRBJ2-3, with 13 bases identical to TRBD2. CDR3 length: 16 amino acids. Losses at the gene ends were 7 bases for V and 1 base for J; bases not matched to a gene: 6. The germline V gene has CDR1 SGHDT and CDR2 YYEEEE. The CDR3 reads CASWGLAGWGTDTQYF. CDR3 nucleotides: TGTGCCAGCTGGGGACTAGCGGGATGGGGCACAGATACGCAGTATTTT.

This clone was observed a single time. V and J are TRBV12-3 or TRBV12-4 and TRBJ1-1; D is possibly TRBD1 (5 bases). Trimming left V 6 bases short and J 0 bases short, with 8 bases between. The CDR3 has 13 residues. The CDR3 DNA is TGTGCCAGCAGCAGGGTAATGAACACTGAAGCTTTCTTT. This encodes CASSRVMNTEAFF.

The chain is built from TRBV7-6 and TRBJ2-7; D is ambiguous. Germline V lookup: CDR1 SGHVS, CDR2 FNYEAQ. The CDR3 length is 15 residues. V dropped 0 bases and J dropped 0 bases, with 9 bases sitting between them. Written as DNA, the CDR3 is TGTGCCAGCAGCTTAGCGACCGGAAGCTCCTACGAGCAGTACTTC. This encodes CASSLATGSSYEQYF.

The chain is built from TRBV18 and TRBJ1-5, with D possibly matching TRBD1 (5 bases). Germline CDR1 and CDR2: KGHSH and LQKENI. CDR3 size: 16 residues. Trimming removed 0 bases from V and 4 bases from J, with 13 bases in between. CDR3 region: CASSPPIPRGNQPQHF. CDR3 DNA: TGTGCCAGCTCACCACCGATTCCACGGGGGAATCAGCCCCAGCATTTT.